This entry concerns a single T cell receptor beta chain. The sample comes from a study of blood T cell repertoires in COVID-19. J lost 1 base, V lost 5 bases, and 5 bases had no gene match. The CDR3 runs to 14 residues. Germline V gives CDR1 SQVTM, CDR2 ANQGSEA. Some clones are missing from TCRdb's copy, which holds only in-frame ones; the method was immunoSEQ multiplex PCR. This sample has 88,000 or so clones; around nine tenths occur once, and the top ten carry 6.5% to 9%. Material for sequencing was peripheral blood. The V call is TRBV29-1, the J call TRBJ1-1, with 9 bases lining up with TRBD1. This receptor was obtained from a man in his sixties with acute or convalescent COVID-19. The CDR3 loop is CSVRQGGPNTEAFF. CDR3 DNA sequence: TGCAGCGTTAGACAGGGGGGACCGAACACTGAAGCTTTCTTT.